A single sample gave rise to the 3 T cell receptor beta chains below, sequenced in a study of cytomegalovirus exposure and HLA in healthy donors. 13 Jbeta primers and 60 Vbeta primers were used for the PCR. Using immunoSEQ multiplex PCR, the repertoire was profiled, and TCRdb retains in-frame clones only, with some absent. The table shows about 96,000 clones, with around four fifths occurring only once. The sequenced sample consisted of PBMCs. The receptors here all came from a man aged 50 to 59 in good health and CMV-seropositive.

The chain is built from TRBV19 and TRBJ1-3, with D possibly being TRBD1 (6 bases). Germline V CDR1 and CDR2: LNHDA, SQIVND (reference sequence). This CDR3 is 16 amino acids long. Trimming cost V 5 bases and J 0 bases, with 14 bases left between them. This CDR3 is CASSGLQGDSGNTIYF. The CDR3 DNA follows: TGTGCCAGTAGTGGATTACAGGGAGACTCTGGAAACACCATATATTTT. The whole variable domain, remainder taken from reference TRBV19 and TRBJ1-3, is DGGITQSPKYLFRKEGQNVTLSCEQNLNHDAMYWYRQDPGQGLRLIYYSQIVNDFQKGDIAEGYSVSREKKESFPLTVTSAQKNPTAFYLCASSGLQGDSGNTIYFGEGSWLTVV.

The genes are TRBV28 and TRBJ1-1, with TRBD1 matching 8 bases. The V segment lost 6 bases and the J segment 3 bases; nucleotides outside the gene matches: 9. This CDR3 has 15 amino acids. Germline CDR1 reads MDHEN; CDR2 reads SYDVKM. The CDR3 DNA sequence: TGTGCCAGCAGCCACAGGGGGGGTCAGTACACTGAAGCTTTCTTT. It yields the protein CASSHRGGQYTEAFF.

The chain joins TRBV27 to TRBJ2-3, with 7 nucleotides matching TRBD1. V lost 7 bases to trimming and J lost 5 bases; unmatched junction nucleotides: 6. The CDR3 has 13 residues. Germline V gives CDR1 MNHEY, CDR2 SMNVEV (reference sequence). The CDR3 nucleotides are TGTGCCAGCAAGAAGGGGGCGAGAGATACGCAGTATTTT. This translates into CASKKGARDTQYF.